The rows below give T cell receptor beta chains drawn from one sample of a study of blood T cell repertoires in COVID-19. Libraries were prepared by immunoSEQ multiplex PCR; TCRdb keeps only in-frame clonotypes and omits some of them. The profile shows approximately 270,000 clones, around nine tenths of them singletons. The specimen sequenced was peripheral blood. These receptors came from a man older than 75 with acute or convalescent COVID-19. Each CDR3 is given with its conserved first and last residue. A D gene is named only where the DNA matches it firmly. Clone size is stated in some rows and not others, as once, few, many or a class when expanded.

TGTGCCAGCAGCTTAGGGGGGCTAGGTTCCTACGAGCAGTACTTC	CASSLGGLGSYEQYF	.	.	TRBV7-2	TRBJ2-7
TGTGCCAGCAGCTTAGGACAGGGTGACACCGGGGAGCTGTTTTTT	CASSLGQGDTGELFF	.	TRBD1	TRBV11-3	TRBJ2-2
TGTGCCAGCGGCCAACAACATAACTATGGCTACACCTTC	CASGQQHNYGYTF	.	.	TRBV6-2/TRBV6-3	TRBJ1-2
TGTGCCAGCAGTGCTTCCGGGACAGCAGTCAAAAACATTCAGTACTTC	CASSASGTAVKNIQYF	.	TRBD1	TRBV6-2/TRBV6-3	TRBJ2-4
TGTGCCAGCAGCTCCCGACAGACTAGGGCTGCAACTAATGAAAAACTGTTTTTT	CASSSRQTRAATNEKLFF	.	.	TRBV13	TRBJ1-4
TGTGCCAGCAGCCGGGGATACAGGGAGTCAGGGGAGACCCAGTACTTC	CASSRGYRESGETQYF	.	.	TRBV9	TRBJ2-5
TGTGCCAGCAGCTTAAGACTAGCGGGATACACAGATACGCAGTATTTT	CASSLRLAGYTDTQYF	.	TRBD2	TRBV5-8	TRBJ2-3
TGTGCCAGCAGCGCAAGCGGGGGTTTCACCTACGAGCAGTACTTC	CASSASGGFTYEQYF	.	TRBD2	TRBV7-8	TRBJ2-7
TGTGCCAGCAGACCCACAAGCTCTGGGGCCAACGTCCTGACTTTC	CASRPTSSGANVLTF	.	.	TRBV6-6	TRBJ2-6
TGTGCCAGCAGTTGGACAGGGGAGTTGAATCAGCCCCAGCATTTT	CASSWTGELNQPQHF	few	TRBD1	TRBV28	TRBJ1-5
TGTGCCAGCAGTCCCAGGGGGCATGGCTACACCTTC	CASSPRGHGYTF	.	TRBD1	TRBV6-5	TRBJ1-2
TGCGCCAGCAGCTCAACAGGAATCTCTGGAAACACCATATATTTT	CASSSTGISGNTIYF	.	.	TRBV5-1	TRBJ1-3
TGTGCCAGCAGCCCGACAGGGATCCATTCACCCCTCCACTTT	CASSPTGIHSPLHF	.	TRBD1	TRBV6-5	TRBJ1-6
TGTGCCAGCTCACCAAAAGTAGGTGAGGCCGCTGGCTACACCTTC	CASSPKVGEAAGYTF	.	.	TRBV18	TRBJ1-2
TGTGCCAGCAGCCAAGCGGGGGGGAGCAATTCACCCCTCCACTTT	CASSQAGGSNSPLHF	.	.	TRBV14	TRBJ1-6
TGTGCCAGCAGGGTTAGCGGTTTTAGCGAGCAGTACTTC	CASRVSGFSEQYF	.	.	TRBV7-9	TRBJ2-7
TGTGCCAGCAGCTTAGAGGGGGGTTACGAGCAGTACTTC	CASSLEGGYEQYF	.	.	TRBV11-3	TRBJ2-7
TGCGCCAGCAGAACTACAGGGGAATGGACTGAAGCTTTCTTT	CASRTTGEWTEAFF	.	TRBD1	TRBV5-1	TRBJ1-1
TGTGCCAGTCGTCCGGGGTTGAACTACGAGCAGTACTTC	CASRPGLNYEQYF	.	.	TRBV18	TRBJ2-7
TGTGCCAGCAGTGAAGAGAGGAATCAGCCCCAGCATTTT	CASSEERNQPQHF	.	.	TRBV6-4	TRBJ1-5
TGTGCCAGCACCCCTAGCGGGAGCACAGATACGCAGTATTTT	CASTPSGSTDTQYF	.	TRBD2	TRBV11-2	TRBJ2-3
TGCGCCAGCAGCCAAAGGAGTAGATACACCGGGGAGCTGTTTTTT	CASSQRSRYTGELFF	.	.	TRBV5-1	TRBJ2-2
TGTGCCAGCAGTGAGGGGGGGTTTAACAATCAGCCCCAGCATTTT	CASSEGGFNNQPQHF	.	.	TRBV6-2/TRBV6-3	TRBJ1-5
TGCAGTGCCACCCGGGAGCAGTACTTC	CSATREQYF	.	.	TRBV20-1	TRBJ2-7
TGTGCCAGAAGGGACAGGGTGAACACTGAAGCTTTCTTT	CARRDRVNTEAFF	.	.	TRBV21-1	TRBJ1-1
TGTGCCAGCAGCTTAGGCAGGGGGAACACCGGGGAGCTGTTTTTT	CASSLGRGNTGELFF	.	.	TRBV7-2	TRBJ2-2
TGTGCCAGCAGCCATTCCGCCTACGAGCAGTACTTC	CASSHSAYEQYF	.	.	TRBV3-1/TRBV3-2	TRBJ2-7
TGTGCCAGTACCCCGCGGACAGGGGAAAATCAGCCCCAGCATTTT	CASTPRTGENQPQHF	.	TRBD1	TRBV19	TRBJ1-5
TGTGCCAGCAGCTGGAGGTGGAGTTCCTACGAGCAGTACTTC	CASSWRWSSYEQYF	few	.	TRBV6-5	TRBJ2-7
TGTGCCAGCAGCTTAGCAGACAGGGGGCTAAAAAACACTGAAGCTTTCTTT	CASSLADRGLKNTEAFF	once	TRBD1	TRBV7-8	TRBJ1-1
TGTGCCAGCAGCCGGGGGACAGGGGACTATCAAGAGACCCAGTACTTC	CASSRGTGDYQETQYF	.	TRBD1	TRBV14	TRBJ2-5
TGTGCCAGCTCACCAGACGGGATTCCCCAAGAGACCCAGTACTTC	CASSPDGIPQETQYF	.	.	TRBV18	TRBJ2-5
TGTGCCAGCAGACTAGCGGTTAACACCGGGGAGCTGTTTTTT	CASRLAVNTGELFF	.	TRBD2	TRBV2	TRBJ2-2
TGTGCCAGCAGCCAACGGGGGGTGGCAGATACGCAGTATTTT	CASSQRGVADTQYF	.	TRBD2	TRBV3-1/TRBV3-2	TRBJ2-3
TGCGCCAGCAGCCCGACAGGGAGTGATGATGAAAAACTGTTTTTT	CASSPTGSDDEKLFF	.	TRBD1	TRBV5-1	TRBJ1-4
TGCGCCAGCGGTAGTGACAGGACTAGCGGGAGGGACGGCGAGCAGTACTTC	CASGSDRTSGRDGEQYF	.	TRBD2	TRBV10-1	TRBJ2-7
TGTGCCAGTAGTCCGACCCGGGGCTCCTACGAGCAGTACTTC	CASSPTRGSYEQYF	.	.	TRBV19	TRBJ2-7
TGTGCCAGCAGCGGACAGGTAATCACTCCCGGGACTAGCGATCCCTACGAGCAGTACTTC	CASSGQVITPGTSDPYEQYF	.	TRBD2	TRBV6-2/TRBV6-3	TRBJ2-7
TGTGCCAGCAGTTTGACTAGCGGGTTCTCCTACAATGAGCAGTTCTTC	CASSLTSGFSYNEQFF	.	TRBD2	TRBV6-5	TRBJ2-1
TGTGCCACCGGGTCTACAGGGGCGACCGGGGAGCTGTTTTTT	CATGSTGATGELFF	.	TRBD1	TRBV24-1	TRBJ2-2
TGTGCCAGCAGCGAACTAGCGGGGAGCACCGGCAATGAGCAGTTCTTC	CASSELAGSTGNEQFF	once	TRBD2	TRBV9	TRBJ2-1